Here is one T cell receptor beta chain with its context. This clonotype was seen only a few times. Its antigen target is currently unknown. Within one base of it there is no much larger clone, and no base qualities were kept. The CDR3 sequence holds 15 residues, the cysteine and phenylalanine included. The kept DNA is CDR3 alone, 45 bases in frame from the first base. From V the trimming removes 1 base and from J it removes 4 bases, while the gene matches leave 3 bases of the junction unaccounted for. CDR1 and CDR2 are read off the germline V gene as KGHDR and SFDVKD. Library prep was done by RACE. Sequencing was performed on a NextSeq 500. During library preparation, unique molecular identifiers were attached to individual cDNA molecules so that TCRs could be counted in a quantitative, reproducible way. For every blood RNA sample, sequencing covered both the TCR alpha and TCR beta chains. Turning to the authors' computational methods: A median of about 89,000 TCRs per sample was observed, with a range of about 20,000 to 750,000. The Decombinator software suite was used to annotate the V, J and CDR3 of the TCR reads. For PS versus PT1 abundance plots, all samples were subsampled to the same number of TCRs (28,000). TCRs were defined as expanded if absent before sensitization and observed at least eight times at the 2-week time point. TCRdb applied fastp at Q25 and MiXCR to the public reads, then kept only in-frame beta chains. Every distinct CDR3 protein forms one entry, paired with its most common genes and DNA. The V and J calls were determined by TCRdb, not by the authors. Within this sample are about 290,000 distinct CDR3 sequences, with around 7% of them counted one time only. The top ten hold about 1.1% of the sample.

This specimen belongs to a study of human T cells and chemical hapten exposure listed by TCRdb under 2021. Turning to the overall study: For sensitization, 2% DPC in acetone was applied to a 2 cm by 2 cm area of upper inner arm skin. Blood samples were taken from patients before sensitization (week 0) and then at 2, 6 and about 24 weeks after DPC sensitization. Libraries were pooled for sequencing, and variation in per-sample TCR yields was attributed mainly to small differences in library volumes within the pool. Patch testing on the upper back used Finn chambers containing 0.01% DPC, with scoring done after 6 days according to International Contact Dermatitis Research Group standards. About 28 alopecia patients gave blood for TCR sequencing at one to four time points (pre-sensitization, 2, 6 and 24 weeks). Weekly therapeutic DPC doses were additionally applied to the scalp of patients throughout the roughly 22-week study period. Most of the patients in the cohort were female, and the cohort covered alopecia areata with under or over 50% scalp involvement, alopecia totalis and alopecia universalis. The study tracked peripheral blood TCR repertoire changes in vivo during primary and secondary sensitization to the hapten diphenylcyclopropenone (DPC) in alopecia patients. Study-wide findings and limitations: After repeated subsampling, the strength of the expansion versus patch-test correlation and the threshold at which it became significant changed. Patch test score correlated positively with the number of PT1 expanded TCRs, reaching significance at thresholds 8, 16 and 32 but not at 4. Compared with pre-sensitization or healthy control sets, expanded TCRs formed significantly more large CDR3 similarity clusters, which is consistent with antigen-driven responses. DPC sensitization did not change the number of TCRs with a frequency above 1 in 1000, and there was no evidence of changes in global repertoire structure. Alopecia, a presumed autoimmune disease, was present in all patients, so the immune response of the patients might differ from that of healthy individuals.

The time point label for this specimen denotes: pre-sensitization, week 0. This sample's treatment or condition label indicates: therapeutic diphenylcyclopropenone sensitization with weekly scalp DPC. At every patch-test visit, the blood draw took place before the patch test was put on. Patients were eligible if aged 18 to 70, diagnosed with alopecia and judged suitable for DPC therapy, and pregnant patients were excluded. Total RNA was extracted from unfractionated whole blood that had been collected in Tempus Blood RNA tubes. This TCR was recovered from a man in his late teens or twenties with alopecia areata. Some clones in this sample may be carry-over from other donors' samples. The starting material was whole blood, obtained in connection with sensitization to the hapten diphenylcyclopropenone (DPC). The chain was built from TRBV24-1 and TRBJ2-1, with 7 bases aligning to TRBD1. CDR3 loop: CATSDFTTGYNEQFF. The DNA is as follows: TGTGCCACCAGTGATTTTACGACAGGGTACAATGAGCAGTTCTTC.